The sequence of this T cell receptor beta chain was determined in a study of T cell changes during pregnancy in multiple sclerosis. Libraries were prepared by immunoSEQ multiplex PCR; TCRdb keeps only in-frame clonotypes and omits some of them. The data show some 80,000 clones, 94% seen once. Germline values: CDR1 SGHVS, CDR2 FQNEAQ. After removal of 1 base from V and 5 bases from J, the junction contained 6 bases not matched to a gene. The CDR3 spans 15 residues. The chain links TRBV7-8 to TRBJ2-5; 8 nucleotides align to TRBD1. The sequences come from CD4+ T cells from peripheral blood mononuclear cells, collected after pregnancy. The receptor's source is a female donor with multiple sclerosis, enrolled in a pregnancy study. For the CDR3, the DNA is TGTGCCAGCAGCTTAGTGGGGACAGGTTGGGAGACCCAGTACTTC. It codes for CASSLVGTGWETQYF.